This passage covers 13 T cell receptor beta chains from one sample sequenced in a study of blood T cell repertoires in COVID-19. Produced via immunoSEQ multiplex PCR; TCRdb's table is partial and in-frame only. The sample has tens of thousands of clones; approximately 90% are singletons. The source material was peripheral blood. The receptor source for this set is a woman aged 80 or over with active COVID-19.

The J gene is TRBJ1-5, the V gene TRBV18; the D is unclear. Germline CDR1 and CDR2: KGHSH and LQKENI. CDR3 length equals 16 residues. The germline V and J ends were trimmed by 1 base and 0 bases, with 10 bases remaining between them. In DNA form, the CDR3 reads TGTGCCAGCTCACCACGGCCAGAGGGTAGCAATCAGCCCCAGCATTTT. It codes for CASSPRPEGSNQPQHF.

The CDR3 loop reads CASSYRGNQPQHF. The CDR3, as DNA: TGTGCCAGCAGTTACCGAGGGAATCAGCCCCAGCATTTT. The chain is built from TRBV6-6 and TRBJ1-5; no definite D call. Trimming took 2 bases from V and 4 from J, leaving 6 bases between them. Germline V gene sequence: CDR1 MNHNY, CDR2 SVGAGI (reference sequence). This CDR3 has 13 residues.

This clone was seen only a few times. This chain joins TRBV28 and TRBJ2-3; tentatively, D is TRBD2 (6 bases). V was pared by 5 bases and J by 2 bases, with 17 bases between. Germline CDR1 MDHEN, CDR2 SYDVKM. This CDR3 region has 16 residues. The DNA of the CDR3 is TGTGCCAGCAGTCGGCTCATGGGAGGATACACAGATACGCAGTATTTT. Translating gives CASSRLMGGYTDTQYF.

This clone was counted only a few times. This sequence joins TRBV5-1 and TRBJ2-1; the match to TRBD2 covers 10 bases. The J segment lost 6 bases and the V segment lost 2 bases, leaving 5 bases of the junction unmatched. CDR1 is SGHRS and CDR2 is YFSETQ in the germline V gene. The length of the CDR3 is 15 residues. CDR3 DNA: TGCGCCAGCAGCTTTTCGGCTAGCGGGAGCAATGAGCAGTTCTTC. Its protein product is CASSFSASGSNEQFF. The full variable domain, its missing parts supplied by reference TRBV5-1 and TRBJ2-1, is KAGVTQTPRYLIKTRGQQVTLSCSPISGHRSVSWYQQTPGQGLQFLFEYFSETQRNKGNFPGRFSGRQFSNSRSEMNVSTLELGDSALYLCASSFSASGSNEQFFGPGTRLTVL.

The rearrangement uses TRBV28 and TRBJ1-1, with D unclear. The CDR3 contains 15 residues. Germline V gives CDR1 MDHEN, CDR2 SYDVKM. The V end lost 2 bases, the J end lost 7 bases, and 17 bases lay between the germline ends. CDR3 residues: CASSLVLAVEGEAFF. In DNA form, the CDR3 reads TGTGCCAGCAGTTTAGTGTTGGCGGTTGAAGGTGAAGCTTTCTTT.

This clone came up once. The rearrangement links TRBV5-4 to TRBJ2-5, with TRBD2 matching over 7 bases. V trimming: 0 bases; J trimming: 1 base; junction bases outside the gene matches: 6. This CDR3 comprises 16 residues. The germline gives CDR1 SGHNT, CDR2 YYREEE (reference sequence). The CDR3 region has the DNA TGTGCCAGCAGCTTGGGACTAGCTGTCACCCAAGAGACCCAGTACTTC. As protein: CASSLGLAVTQETQYF.

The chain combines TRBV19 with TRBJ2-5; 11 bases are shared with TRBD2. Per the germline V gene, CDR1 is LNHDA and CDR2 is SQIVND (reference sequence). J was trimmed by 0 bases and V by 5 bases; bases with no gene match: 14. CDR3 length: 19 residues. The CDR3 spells CASSLGASGRWGYQETQYF. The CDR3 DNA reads TGTGCCAGTAGTCTAGGGGCTAGCGGGAGGTGGGGGTACCAAGAGACCCAGTACTTC.

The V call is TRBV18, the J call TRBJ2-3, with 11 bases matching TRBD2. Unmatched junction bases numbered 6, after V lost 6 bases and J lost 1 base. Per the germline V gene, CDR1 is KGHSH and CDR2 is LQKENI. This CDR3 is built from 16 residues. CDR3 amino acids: CASSLTSGSGTDTQYF. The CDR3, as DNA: TGTGCCAGCTCCCTTACTAGCGGGAGTGGCACAGATACGCAGTATTTT.

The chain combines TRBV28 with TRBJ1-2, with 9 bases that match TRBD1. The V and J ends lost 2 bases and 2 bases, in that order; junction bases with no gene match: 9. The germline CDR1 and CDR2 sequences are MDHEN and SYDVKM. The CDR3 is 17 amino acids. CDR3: CASSLVGQGELNYGYTF. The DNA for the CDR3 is TGTGCCAGCAGTTTAGTGGGACAGGGAGAGTTGAACTATGGCTACACCTTC.

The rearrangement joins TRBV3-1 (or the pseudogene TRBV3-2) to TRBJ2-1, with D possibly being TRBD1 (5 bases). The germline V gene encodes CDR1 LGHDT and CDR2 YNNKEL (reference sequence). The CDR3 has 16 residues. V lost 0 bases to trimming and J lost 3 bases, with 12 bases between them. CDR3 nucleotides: TGTGCCAGCAGCCAAGAAGGACAAGACTTCTACAATGAGCAGTTCTTC. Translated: CASSQEGQDFYNEQFF.

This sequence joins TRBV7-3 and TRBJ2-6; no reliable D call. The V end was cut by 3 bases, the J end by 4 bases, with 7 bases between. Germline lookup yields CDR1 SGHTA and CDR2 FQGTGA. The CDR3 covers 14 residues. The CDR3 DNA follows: TGTGCCAGCAGCTTGTATTCCGGGGCCAACGTCCTGACTTTC. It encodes CASSLYSGANVLTF.

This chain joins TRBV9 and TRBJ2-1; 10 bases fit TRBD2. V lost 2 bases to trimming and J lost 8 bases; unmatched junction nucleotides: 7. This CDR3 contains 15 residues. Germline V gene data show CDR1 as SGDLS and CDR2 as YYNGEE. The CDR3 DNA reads TGTGCCAGCAGCGTTCTAGCGGGAGTTATCGATGAGCAGTTCTTC. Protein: CASSVLAGVIDEQFF.

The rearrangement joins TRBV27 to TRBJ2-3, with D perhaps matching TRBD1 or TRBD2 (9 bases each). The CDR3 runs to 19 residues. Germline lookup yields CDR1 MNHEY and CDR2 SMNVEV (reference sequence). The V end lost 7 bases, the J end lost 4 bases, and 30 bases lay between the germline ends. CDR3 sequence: CASMAGTGMVAGGADTQYF. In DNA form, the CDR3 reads TGTGCCAGCATGGCCGGGACAGGGATGGTTGCGGGAGGGGCAGATACGCAGTATTTT.